The T cell receptor beta chain described here comes from a study of T cells in localized non-small cell lung cancer (dated by TCRdb to the early 2020s). About the investigation overall: Comparing tumors with uninvolved tumor-adjacent lungs, the study looked at the T cell repertoires of about 240 patients with early-stage NSCLC. The cohort comprised 200 to 300 treatment-naïve NSCLC patients with resected, localized lung tumors. The mean age of the NSCLC patients was about 62 years, with approximately 130 men and 107 women.

Germline trimming amounts to 8 bases on V and 6 bases on J, with 6 as the count of junction bases outside the gene matches. The CDR3 runs 13 amino acids, cysteine and phenylalanine included. The CDR3 DNA has 39 bases and is translated from base 1. Via the germline V gene, CDR1 is MNHEY and CDR2 SVGAGI. As regards this clone: The antigen this receptor binds is unknown. No qualities accompany the bases; no much larger clone lies one base away.

At diagnosis, tumor, uninvolved tumor-adjacent lung and peripheral blood were collected and then preserved as a mix of FFPE and fresh-frozen material. For TCR repertoire profiling, blood samples were analyzed as peripheral blood mononuclear cells. TCR beta CDR3 regions were sequenced from DNA using the immunoSEQ Assay. Turning to the authors' computational methods: To compute T cell density, TCR beta template counts were normalized to usable DNA, which was estimated by amplifying housekeeping genes. Richness was estimated using the preseqR package, with extrapolation to 400,000 templates for PBMC samples and to 120,000 templates for tissue samples. Clonality was defined by subtracting Pielou's evenness from one. To identify tissue-enriched TCRs, differential abundance testing was run on productive amino-acid clonotypes with a minimum total count of 5 and an alpha of 0.1. The Jaccard Index and the Morisita Overlap Index were used to measure how much the repertoires overlapped between compartments. TCR beta CDR3s were clustered by GLIPH together with public tetramer-defined viral CDR3s, and at least three viral sequences plus V-gene enrichment were required for viral motifs. The table comes from immuneACCESS by way of TCRdb, which keeps in-frame sequences with V and J called. Part of the clones is missing from these tables; in studies checked, under half for an unresolved V gene and the rest for unknown reasons. That table gives V, J and clone size, and the DNA gave D and trimming. The sample records about 36,000 clones, over 85% of which are singletons. Of the sample, about 6.6% is held by the ten largest clones.

Broad study findings and their caveats: Higher blood T cell density associated with longer overall survival, while higher adjacent-lung clonality associated with shorter survival. Because the study design was exploratory, TCR variables were selected using unadjusted p-values without false-discovery rate correction. A median of approximately 53 of the top 100 tumor clones turned up in the paired uninvolved adjacent lung, and 25 to 30 of those clones also ranked among the top 100 of that same adjacent lung. Uninvolved tumor-adjacent lung showed the highest T cell clonality, higher than tumor, which suggests more focused antigenic responses in the uninvolved tumor-adjacent lung. Because multi-region tumor sequencing was not performed, intratumor heterogeneity could not be ruled out.

Sample: peripheral blood, taken before any cancer treatment. The receptor's source is a female donor older than 55 with stage I lung adenocarcinoma. The chain is made from TRBV6-5 and TRBJ2-2; TRBD2 lines up with 7 middle nucleotides. The DNA is TGTGCCAGCCGCGTGGCGGGAGCCGGGGAGCTGTTTTTT. This encodes CASRVAGAGELFF.